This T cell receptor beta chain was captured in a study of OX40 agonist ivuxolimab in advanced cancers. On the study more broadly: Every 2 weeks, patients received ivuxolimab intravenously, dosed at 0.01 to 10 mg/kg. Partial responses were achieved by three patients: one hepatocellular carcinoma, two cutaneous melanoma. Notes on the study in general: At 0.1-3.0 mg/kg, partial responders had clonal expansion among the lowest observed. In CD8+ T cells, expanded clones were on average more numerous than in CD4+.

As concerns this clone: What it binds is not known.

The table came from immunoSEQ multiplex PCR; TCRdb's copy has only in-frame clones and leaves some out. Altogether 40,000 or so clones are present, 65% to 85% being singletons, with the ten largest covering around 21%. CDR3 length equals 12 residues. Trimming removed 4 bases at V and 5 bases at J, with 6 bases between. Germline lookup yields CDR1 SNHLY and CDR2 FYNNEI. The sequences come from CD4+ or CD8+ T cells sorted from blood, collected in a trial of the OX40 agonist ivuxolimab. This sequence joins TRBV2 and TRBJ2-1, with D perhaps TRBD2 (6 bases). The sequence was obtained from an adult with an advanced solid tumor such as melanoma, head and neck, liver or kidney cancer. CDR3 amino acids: CASSGTNNEQFF. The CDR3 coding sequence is TGTGCCAGCAGTGGGACTAACAATGAGCAGTTCTTC.